This TCR beta chain was sequenced for a study of blood T cell repertoires in COVID-19. The overall study: Material from acute and convalescent COVID-19 was sourced from the United States, Italy and Spain. The analysed material was cDNA or gDNA that came from T cells, B-cell-depleted T cells, or PBMCs.

The Seattle patients, enrolled during active infection, were followed longitudinally. V was cut by 3 bases and J by 2 bases, with 21 bases left in between. CDR1 is SGHVS and CDR2 is FNYEAQ in the germline V gene. The CDR3 runs 18 residues. The table lists this clone with a count of one. Authors' analysis steps: Researchers report that nucleated cell counts were estimated from reference gene primer amplification. Assay: immunoSEQ multiplex PCR; the TCRdb copy retains only in-frame clones and omits some. Clonal size and the V and J genes are those of that table, whereas D and trimming came from the DNA. The table records about 95,000 clones, about four fifths of them present only once.

This sequence originates from a man at least 80 years old with COVID-19, enrolled during active disease. The chain is built from TRBV7-6 and TRBJ2-3; possibly TRBD2 for D (6 bases). The specimen was peripheral blood. In nucleotides, the CDR3 is TGTGCCAGCAGCTTCAGACCCCCGGGACTGGTGAACACAGATACGCAGTATTTT. Translation: CASSFRPPGLVNTDTQYF.